What follows are 19 T cell receptor beta chains derived from one specimen sequenced in a study of T cell repertoires in cytomegalovirus infection. MiXCR, applied by TCRdb to the reads, yields one record per CDR3 protein. The sample has hundreds of thousands of distinct CDR3 sequences, 30% to 40% seen once; the top ten hold roughly 15%. These receptors are not linked to any known antigen. The sample here was cultured PBMCs, taken from culture after CMV antigen stimulation. The origin of the receptors is a human donor in good health (CMV status not recorded). Some clones in this sample may be carry-over from other donors' samples.

The sample holds a few counts of this clonotype. J is TRBJ1-5 and V is TRBV10-3; a possible D gene is TRBD1 (5 bases). Trimming took 3 bases from V and 2 from J, leaving 14 bases between them. CDR1 and CDR2 from the germline V gene are ENHRY and SYGVKD. The CDR3 spans 16 residues. Written as DNA, the CDR3 is TGTGCCATCAGTGAATCTTGGGCAGGGCGCAATCAGCCCCAGCATTTT. This sequence encodes CAISESWAGRNQPQHF.

J is TRBJ2-7 and V is TRBV11-1; 10 nucleotides line up with TRBD2. Germline V gene sequence: CDR1 SGHAT, CDR2 FQDESV (reference sequence). The CDR3 spans 15 residues. Trimming took 5 bases from V and 1 from J; bases not matched to a gene: 5. CDR3 amino acids: CASSKTSGHSYEQYF. CDR3 sequence (DNA): TGTGCCAGCAGCAAGACTAGCGGGCATTCCTACGAGCAGTACTTC.

This clonotype was seen only a few times. The rearrangement joins TRBV7-2 to TRBJ2-1; the D is unclear. Trimming removed 1 base at V and 7 bases at J, with 8 bases between. Germline V CDR1 and CDR2: SGHTA, FQGNSA. There are 13 residues in the CDR3. CDR3 DNA sequence: TGTGCCAGCAGCTTAGGACCAACAAATGAGCAGTTCTTC. It specifies CASSLGPTNEQFF.

The gene calls are TRBV19 and TRBJ2-5, with TRBD1 identical over 8 bases. The V gene's germline CDR1 is LNHDA and CDR2 SQIVND (reference sequence). The CDR3 is made up of 16 amino acids. The V and J ends lost 3 bases and 1 base, in that order; junction bases with no gene match: 7. This chain's CDR3 is CASSIPPTGAQETQYF. The CDR3 DNA reads TGTGCCAGTAGTATCCCCCCGACAGGGGCCCAAGAGACCCAGTACTTC.

The V and J genes are TRBV20-1 and TRBJ2-1; D perhaps matches TRBD1 (6 bases). The germline V and J ends were trimmed by 3 bases and 1 base, with 16 bases remaining between them. Germline V lookup: CDR1 DFQATT, CDR2 SNEGSKA (reference sequence). CDR3 length equals 16 residues. In DNA, the CDR3 is TGCAGTGCTAGCGCAAGGACAGACAAATCCTACAATGAGCAGTTCTTC. Translated, it gives CSASARTDKSYNEQFF.

The J gene is TRBJ2-3, the V gene TRBV4-3; TRBD2 is a possible D gene (6 bases). The V gene's germline CDR1 is LGHNA and CDR2 YSLEER. Between the trimmed V and J ends, which lost 0 bases and 4 bases, there was a span of 11 bases. The length of the CDR3 is 15 residues. CDR3 region: CASSQDRTNSDTQYF. The DNA for the CDR3 is TGCGCCAGCAGCCAAGACCGGACTAACTCAGATACGCAGTATTTT.

The V and J genes are TRBV28 and TRBJ2-2, with unresolved D. V lost 3 bases and J lost 0, with 8 bases in between. The germline V gene encodes CDR1 MDHEN and CDR2 SYDVKM. The CDR3 is 15 residues long. CDR3 amino acids: CASSFELPNTGELFF. The CDR3 nucleotides are TGTGCCAGCAGTTTCGAGCTACCGAACACCGGGGAGCTGTTTTTT.

This clonotype was counted between two and nine times. The gene calls are TRBV7-2 and TRBJ2-7; 14 bases match TRBD2. The V segment lost 5 bases and the J segment 5 bases; nucleotides outside the gene matches: 5. The CDR3 covers 15 residues. The germline V gene encodes CDR1 SGHTA and CDR2 FQGNSA. The CDR3 DNA reads TGTGCCAGCAGCCCTGGGACTAGCGGGAGCGACGAGCAGTACGTC. Residues: CASSPGTSGSDEQYV.

The CDR3 sequence is CASSRSGTYEQYF. The CDR3, as DNA: TGTGCCAGCAGCAGAAGCGGGACCTACGAGCAGTACTTC. V usage is TRBV7-6 and J usage is TRBJ2-7, with TRBD2 identical over 7 bases. The CDR3 sequence is 13 residues long. Germline V gene lookup returns CDR1 SGHVS and CDR2 FNYEAQ. V shed 5 bases, J shed 2 bases, and the junction held 3 bases outside the gene matches.

The J gene is TRBJ2-7, the V gene TRBV28; D remains unclear. The CDR3 length is 13 residues. The ends were cut back, 7 bases at V and 3 bases at J, with 13 bases in the middle. CDR1 is MDHEN, CDR2 SYDVKM, per germline. The CDR3 nucleotides are TGTGCCAGCACCTTATCCGTCCTCTACGAGCAGTACTTC. Protein product: CASTLSVLYEQYF.

The chain couples TRBV7-3 to TRBJ2-5, with 8 positions matching TRBD1. Trimming at V came to 5 bases and at J to 3 bases, leaving 11 bases not matched to a gene. The germline CDR1 and CDR2 sequences are SGHTA and FQGTGA. This CDR3 is 16 amino acids long. CDR3 nucleotide sequence: TGTGCCAGCAGCCCCCTACAGGGGGGCCTAAAAGAGACCCAGTACTTC. This gives the protein CASSPLQGGLKETQYF.

This clonotype was seen a few times. The chain carries TRBV28 and TRBJ1-5, with no clear D. Trimming took off 7 bases at V and 6 bases at J, with 22 bases between the two ends. The CDR3 is 16 amino acids. Germline CDR1 and CDR2: MDHEN and SYDVKM. For the CDR3, the DNA is TGTGCCAGCATTTCCCCCGGGAGGGCTTCCGGTCAGCCCCAGCATTTT. It codes for CASISPGRASGQPQHF.

This clonotype was observed a handful of times. This chain connects TRBV9 to TRBJ2-1, with TRBD2 identical over 9 bases. Germline CDR1 and CDR2: SGDLS and YYNGEE. Unmatched junction bases numbered 11, after V lost 3 bases and J lost 10 bases. The length of the CDR3 is 15 residues. The CDR3 protein is CASSAFGLAGWEQFF. The DNA of the CDR3 is TGTGCCAGCAGCGCATTTGGGCTAGCGGGGTGGGAGCAGTTCTTC.

This clonotype was recorded at least ten times. The genes are TRBV7-2 and TRBJ2-1; possibly TRBD1 for D (6 bases). This CDR3 spans 15 amino acids. Germline V gene data show CDR1 as SGHTA and CDR2 as FQGNSA. V dropped 0 bases and J dropped 3 bases, with 9 bases sitting between them. CDR3 nucleotide sequence: TGTGCCAGCAGCTTAGCGCCAGGGGTCTACAATGAGCAGTTCTTC. As protein: CASSLAPGVYNEQFF.

This clonotype was seen only a few times. The rearrangement uses TRBV7-2 and TRBJ2-7; D remains ambiguous. The CDR3 has 13 residues. V was clipped by 4 bases and J by 0 bases, with 7 bases between them. CDR1 is SGHTA, CDR2 FQGNSA, per germline. The CDR3 region has the DNA TGTGCCAGCAGCTCAGGATCCTCCTACGAGCAGTACTTC. Translating gives CASSSGSSYEQYF.

With regard to this clonotype: One end of the junction fails to match germline, which may point to a read error. The J gene is TRBJ2-7, the V gene TRBV7-2, with D uncertain. The germline gives CDR1 SGHTA, CDR2 FQGNSA. This CDR3 spans 15 amino acids. The CDR3 nucleotides read TGTGCCAGCAGCTTAGAGCGCGGCAGCCACTACGAGCGGTACTTC. This encodes CASSLERGSHYERYF.

The chain combines TRBV20-1 with TRBJ2-1, with 7 bases aligning to TRBD1. V dropped 5 bases and J dropped 5; count of bases not matched to a gene: 9. Germline loops: CDR1 DFQATT, CDR2 SNEGSKA (reference sequence). CDR3 length: 14 amino acids. Written as DNA, the CDR3 is TGCAGTGCTCCCTCCCGGGACAGTCACAATGAGCAGTTCTTC. Translated, it gives CSAPSRDSHNEQFF.

The V call is TRBV7-9, the J call TRBJ1-1; a weak D match, TRBD1 (5 bases). Germline loops: CDR1 SEHNR, CDR2 FQNEAQ (reference sequence). The CDR3 has 15 residues. V lost 1 base to trimming and J lost 4 bases, with 13 bases between them. CDR3 bases: TGTGCCAGCAGCTTAGTTACGGGGGTCTCCACTGAAGCTTTCTTT. Translation: CASSLVTGVSTEAFF.

The table lists this clonotype with many counts. V usage is TRBV7-6 and J usage is TRBJ2-7; D unresolved. The V end lost 3 bases, the J end lost 1 base, and 10 bases lay between the germline ends. CDR1 and CDR2 from the germline V gene are SGHVS and FNYEAQ. The CDR3 length is 14 residues. CDR3 nucleotides: TGTGCCAGCAGCTTTTTAAGTGGGTCCTACGAGCAGTACTTC. Translating gives CASSFLSGSYEQYF.